This T cell receptor (beta chain) derives from a study of CD4 T cells in relation to SARS-CoV-2 and coronaviruses. Overall study context: The HLA restriction of the shared crossreactive spike epitopes was mapped. Study-level results: Crossreactive clones expanded significantly less to SARS-CoV-2 than monoreactive clones.

Germline V gene data show CDR1 as SGHRS and CDR2 as YFSETQ. The CDR3 sequence is 15 residues long. V dropped 1 base and J dropped 4 bases, with 12 bases sitting between them. This table comes from immunoSEQ multiplex PCR, and its TCRdb copy is limited to in-frame clones, with some not included. The sample comprises over 15,000 clones, 70% to 85% of which are singletons, and under 35% rests with the top ten. Notes on this clone: Its antigen remains unidentified.

Before the COVID-19 pandemic, during about 2010-2018, CD4+ T cells were taken from unexposed donors. The cells were cultured for 10 days before CD4+ T cells were isolated. Cells permitting, SARS-CoV-2 S/N and four cold-coronavirus spikes were tested on unexposed-donor CD4+ T cells. The sequenced sample was CD4+ T cells from PBMCs, cultured in vitro. V is TRBV5-1 and J is TRBJ1-3; D is unresolved. The receptor was isolated from a human donor in good health. The CDR3 DNA sequence: TGCGCCAGCAGCTTGAGTTTCAGGTCAGGAAACACCATATATTTT. Its translation is CASSLSFRSGNTIYF.